The 16 T cell receptor beta chains below were found in one sample sequenced in a study of OX40 agonist ivuxolimab in advanced cancers. Generated by immunoSEQ multiplex PCR, the TCRdb table keeps only in-frame clones and is missing some. The data show some 80,000 clones, roughly nine tenths seen once. This specimen was CD4+ or CD8+ T cells sorted from blood, taken in a trial of the OX40 agonist ivuxolimab. These receptors originate from an adult with an advanced solid tumor such as melanoma, head and neck, liver or kidney cancer.

This clone has a single count. The chain uses TRBV19 and TRBJ2-5; 8 nucleotides match TRBD1. The CDR3 contains 16 residues. V was pared by 1 base and J by 4 bases, with 8 bases of the junction left unmatched. CDR1 and CDR2 (germline): LNHDA, SQIVND (reference sequence). The CDR3 protein is CASSIVPGGSGETQYF. Written as DNA, the CDR3 is TGTGCCAGTAGTATAGTCCCAGGGGGCTCGGGAGAGACCCAGTACTTC.

The genes are TRBV15 and TRBJ2-6; 12 bases fit TRBD1. From germline, CDR1 is LNHNV and CDR2 YYDKDF (reference sequence). This CDR3 comprises 19 residues. After removal of 0 bases from V and 2 bases from J, the junction contained 5 bases not matched to a gene. In DNA form, the CDR3 reads TGTGCCACCAGCAGAGATTATCGGGACAGGGGGCCTGGGGCCAACGTCCTGACTTTC. Residues: CATSRDYRDRGPGANVLTF.

The chain uses TRBV12-5 and TRBJ2-1; perhaps TRBD1 as D (6 bases). Trimming shortened V by 4 bases and J by 2 bases, and 15 bases separated the two germline ends. Germline V gene lookup returns CDR1 LGHNT and CDR2 FRNRAP. The CDR3 totals 16 residues. The CDR3 DNA reads TGTGCTAGTGGTTCCCAGGGGCGAAAACCCTACAATGAGCAGTTCTTC. Protein: CASGSQGRKPYNEQFF.

The chain links TRBV28 to TRBJ2-2; the D gene could be TRBD1 or TRBD2 (6 bases each). The CDR3 has 13 amino acids. The V end was cut by 10 bases, the J end by 4 bases, with 13 bases between. Germline V gene sequence: CDR1 MDHEN, CDR2 SYDVKM. This chain's CDR3 is CATQGRPTGELFF. The CDR3 DNA reads TGTGCCACCCAGGGGAGGCCCACCGGGGAGCTGTTTTTT.

This clone was picked up one time. The chain links TRBV30 to TRBJ2-2; 9 positions agree with TRBD2. This CDR3 contains 14 residues. V shed 2 bases, J shed 7 bases, and the junction held 5 bases outside the gene matches. Looked up from germline, CDR1 is GTSNPN and CDR2 is SVGIG (reference sequence). The CDR3 nucleotides are TGTGCCTGGAGTTTAGCGGGAGTAGACGGGGAGCTGTTTTTT. Translating it yields CAWSLAGVDGELFF.

The chain employs TRBV18 and TRBJ2-1; 10 nucleotides agree with TRBD2. The CDR3 has 15 residues. With V trimmed by 4 bases and J by 14 bases, 14 bases remained unmatched. Germline CDR1 KGHSH, CDR2 LQKENI. In DNA, the CDR3 is TGTGCCAGCTCACTACCGGGACTAGCGATTAAGGGGAAGTTCTTC. This gives the protein CASSLPGLAIKGKFF.

V is TRBV28 and J is TRBJ2-5; D might be TRBD1 (6 bases). Gene TRBJ2-7 matches the end of the DNA better, so the J call may be wrong. The CDR3 sequence is 16 residues long. Germline V gene sequence: CDR1 MDHEN, CDR2 SYDVKM. CDR3 sequence (DNA): TGTGCCAGCAGTTCACCCCCGGGACACCAGGACTACGAGCAGTACTTC. This gives the protein CASSSPPGHQDYEQYF.

The chain couples TRBV7-2 to TRBJ1-5, with 10 bases lining up with TRBD1. The CDR3 extends over 15 amino acids. Trimming cost V 6 bases and J 7 bases; bases outside gene matches: 9. Germline-derived CDR1 and CDR2 are SGHTA and FQGNSA. In DNA form, the CDR3 reads TGTGCCAGCAGTTCCGGGACAGGGGATGGGCAGCCCCAGCATTTT. Amino acids: CASSSGTGDGQPQHF.

J is TRBJ1-2 and V is TRBV28; 8 bases map to TRBD1. There are 16 residues in the CDR3. V lost 5 bases, J lost 5 bases, and 13 bases stayed unmatched. Germline lookup yields CDR1 MDHEN and CDR2 SYDVKM. The CDR3 reads CASSVPGQARGYGYTF. Here the CDR3 DNA reads TGTGCCAGCAGTGTCCCGGGACAGGCCCGGGGGTATGGCTACACCTTC.

The gene calls are TRBV28 and TRBJ1-4, with TRBD1 matching 8 bases. The CDR3 runs to 18 residues. V trimming: 5 bases; J trimming: 4 bases; junction bases outside the gene matches: 15. CDR1 is MDHEN and CDR2 is SYDVKM in the germline V gene. The CDR3 DNA reads TGTGCCAGCAGTAACCTGGACAGGGAGGGATTTAATAATGAAAAACTGTTTTTT. Amino acids: CASSNLDREGFNNEKLFF.

This clone was detected only a few times. The chain joins TRBV5-4 to TRBJ2-7; D is possibly TRBD1 or TRBD2 (5 bases each). This CDR3 region has 14 residues. V shed 4 bases and J shed 0 bases, with 11 bases lying between them. Germline CDR1 is SGHNT and CDR2 is YYREEE (reference sequence). The CDR3, as DNA: TGTGCCAGCAGCCGTCGGGGCGACTCCTACGAGCAGTACTTC. Translation gives CASSRRGDSYEQYF. Filled out from reference TRBV5-4 and TRBJ2-7, the complete variable domain reads ETGVTQSPTHLIKTRGQQVTLRCSSQSGHNTVSWYQQALGQGPQFIFQYYREEENGRGNFPPRFSGLQFPNYSSELNVNALELDDSALYLCASSRRGDSYEQYFGPGTRLTVT.

This clone was recorded at least ten times. This sequence joins TRBV2 and TRBJ2-1, with TRBD1 identical over 10 bases. The CDR3 extends over 17 amino acids. CDR1 and CDR2 from the germline V gene are SNHLY and FYNNEI. The trim removed 6 bases at V and 0 bases at J, leaving 8 bases unmatched. The DNA for the CDR3 is TGTGCCAGCAGGGGGACAGGGGCCTTTCCCTCCTACAATGAGCAGTTCTTC. Translated, it gives CASRGTGAFPSYNEQFF.

This chain links TRBV10-3 with TRBJ2-7; D is undetermined. Trimming removed 3 bases from V and 5 bases from J, with 5 bases in between. CDR1 ENHRY and CDR2 SYGVKD come from the germline V gene. The CDR3 spans 11 residues. The CDR3 loop reads CAISENNEQYF. The CDR3 DNA sequence: TGTGCCATCAGTGAAAACAACGAGCAGTACTTC.

The chain uses TRBV18 and TRBJ1-1; TRBD1 is a possible D gene (6 bases). The CDR3 length is 16 residues. Looked up from germline, CDR1 is KGHSH and CDR2 is LQKENI. V was clipped by 1 base and J by 0 bases, with 12 bases between them. In DNA form, the CDR3 reads TGTGCCAGCTCACCACGCACAGGGACCATGAACACTGAAGCTTTCTTT. Translating gives CASSPRTGTMNTEAFF.

This chain connects TRBV7-9 to TRBJ1-2; D is perhaps TRBD1 (5 bases). V lost 3 bases to trimming and J lost 8 bases, with 16 bases between them. This CDR3 spans 14 amino acids. Germline CDR1 and CDR2: SEHNR and FQNEAQ (reference sequence). The CDR3 loop reads CASSLGRALGGYTF. Written as DNA, the CDR3 is TGTGCCAGCAGCTTGGGCAGGGCCTTGGGAGGCTACACCTTC. The full variable domain, with the rest looked up from reference TRBV7-9 and TRBJ1-2, is DTGVSQNPRHKITKRGQNVTFRCDPISEHNRLYWYRQTLGQGPEFLTYFQNEAQLEKSRLLSDRFSAERPKGSFSTLEIQRTEQGDSAMYLCASSLGRALGGYTFGSGTRLTVV.

The chain links TRBV5-1 to TRBJ2-1; TRBD1 aligns across 7 bases. Germline-derived CDR1 and CDR2 are SGHRS and YFSETQ. V shed 3 bases, J shed 2 bases, and the junction held 2 bases outside the gene matches. This CDR3 is 14 amino acids long. CDR3 DNA sequence: TGCGCCAGCAGCTCGGGACAGACCTACAATGAGCAGTTCTTC. It is translated as CASSSGQTYNEQFF.